A selection of T cell receptor beta chains follows, all from one sample in a study of blood T cells in healthy people across ages. TCRdb independently ran MiXCR on the 5' RACE reads; one entry per CDR3 protein. Of about 630,000 distinct CDR3 sequences in the sample, 21% were seen once. The material sequenced was blood. The origin of the receptors is a man in his 70s in good health. Each CDR3 is given with its conserved first and last residue. Each record gives: V gene, J gene, clone size, D gene, CDR3 DNA, CDR3 protein. D genes are given only for firm matches. Expanded clones get a size class; other rows say once, few or many, or leave the size out.

>TRBV24-1|TRBJ2-7|many|NA
TGTGCCACCAGTGATTCCCGTCCGGGGAACCTCTACGAGCAGTACTTC
CATSDSRPGNLYEQYF
>TRBV10-3|TRBJ2-3|few|NA
TGTGCCATCGGCCTGACCTCGAATACACAGTATTTT
CAIGLTSNTQYF
>TRBV2|TRBJ2-2|few|NA
TGTGCCAGCAGCGAGGGGGGAACTGGGACCGGGGAGCTGTTTTTT
CASSEGGTGTGELFF
>TRBV12-3/TRBV12-4|TRBJ2-2|NA|NA
TGTGCCAGCAGTTTCCTGGGGACCGGGGAGCTGTTTTTT
CASSFLGTGELFF
>TRBV27|TRBJ2-4|NA|TRBD1
TGTGCCAGCACTCAGGAACGCGGGACAGGGGGGAGGTTCACCAAAAACATTCAGTACTTC
CASTQERGTGGRFTKNIQYF
>TRBV12-3/TRBV12-4|TRBJ2-2|few|TRBD2
TGTGCCAGCTCCAAAGCGGGAGGCGCCACCGGGGAGCTGTTTTTT
CASSKAGGATGELFF
>TRBV12-3/TRBV12-4|TRBJ1-2|NA|NA
TGTGCCAGCAGTGCAGACCTCGTCTATGGCTACACCTTC
CASSADLVYGYTF
>TRBV3-1|TRBJ1-4|NA|NA
TGTGCCAGCAGCCAAGATCCCAGGTGGGGTGAAAAACTGTTTTTT
CASSQDPRWGEKLFF
>TRBV7-2|TRBJ2-7|few|NA
TGTGCCAGCAGCTTAGTCCTCCCCGGCGACGAGCAGTACTTC
CASSLVLPGDEQYF
>TRBV5-1|TRBJ2-7|few|TRBD2
TGCGCCAGCAGCGCGACAGGCGGTGGAGCGGGAGTGTCCTACGAGCAGTACTTC
CASSATGGGAGVSYEQYF
>TRBV28|TRBJ2-1|many|TRBD2
TGTGCCAGCAGAATTAGACTAGCGGGAGTTACGAATGAGCAGTTCTTC
CASRIRLAGVTNEQFF
>TRBV2|TRBJ2-2|few|NA
TGTGCCAGCACTAACTCCGCCGGGGAGCTGTTTTTT
CASTNSAGELFF
>TRBV12-3/TRBV12-4|TRBJ1-1|few|NA
TGTGCCAGCAGCCCAGGGAGCGACGCTGAAGCTTTCTTT
CASSPGSDAEAFF
>TRBV5-1|TRBJ2-7|NA|TRBD1
TGCGCCAGCAGCGTACGACAGGGGGCGCTCCACGAGCAGTACTTC
CASSVRQGALHEQYF
>TRBV20-1|TRBJ1-6|NA|NA
TGCAGTGCTAGGGAGGGTTCACCCCTCCACTTT
CSAREGSPLHF
>TRBV10-3|TRBJ1-4|few|TRBD1
TGTGCCATCAGTGAGTCGGGACAGCTAAATGAAAAACTGTTTTTT
CAISESGQLNEKLFF
>TRBV28|TRBJ1-4|many|TRBD1
TGTGCCAGCAGCCTGTATGAGACAGGGTATGAAAAACTGTTTTTT
CASSLYETGYEKLFF
>TRBV20-1|TRBJ2-1|few|TRBD2
TGCAGTGCTAGAGGGACTAGCGCATACAATGAGCAGTTCTTC
CSARGTSAYNEQFF
>TRBV7-9|TRBJ1-3|NA|NA
TGTGCCAGCAGCTTAGTGGCAGGCACTGGAAACACCATATATTTT
CASSLVAGTGNTIYF
>TRBV19|TRBJ1-3|few|NA
TGTGCCAGTAGTCCCAAGGCTTCTGGAAACACCATATATTTT
CASSPKASGNTIYF
>TRBV6-5|TRBJ2-1|NA|NA
TGTGCCACTACACGCCCCGGCGGGAATGAGCAGTTCTTC
CATTRPGGNEQFF
>TRBV28|TRBJ2-7|few|TRBD2
TGTGCCAGCAGGACCGGACTAGCGGGAGGATCCTACGAGCAGTACTTC
CASRTGLAGGSYEQYF
>TRBV6-4|TRBJ2-3|few|TRBD1
TGTGCCAGCAGTCCGGGACAGGGCCCAGATACGCAGTATTTT
CASSPGQGPDTQYF